Following are 3 T cell receptor beta chains from one sample sequenced in a study of blood T cells in healthy people across ages. Alongside a J-beta primer mix, a sample-barcoded 5' primer served in a second PCR lasting roughly 6 to 11 cycles. A single record per CDR3 protein comes from TCRdb applying MiXCR to the 5' RACE reads. The repertoire includes 1.5 million to 2 million distinct CDR3 sequences, roughly 27% of them detected once, and 7% to 9% sits in the top ten. Sequencing input: blood. These receptors were obtained from a woman younger than 45 in good health.

The rearrangement links TRBV20-1 to TRBJ2-5; 7 bases align to TRBD2. The CDR3 is 13 residues long. Germline V lookup: CDR1 DFQATT, CDR2 SNEGSKA (reference sequence). DNA of the CDR3: TGCGGATGTAGGGCGGGAGTGGGGGAGACCCAGTACTTC. It specifies CGCRAGVGETQYF.

The rearrangement joins TRBV5-6 to TRBJ1-1; the D is unclear. The CDR3 runs to 13 residues. Germline CDR1 and CDR2: SGHDT and YYEEEE. Trimming stripped 4 bases from V and 2 bases from J, with 9 bases between. CDR3 in amino acids: CASSPVFNTEAFF. CDR3 coding DNA: TGTGCCAGCAGCCCCGTCTTTAACACTGAAGCTTTCTTT.

This clonotype was seen only a few times. The rearrangement uses TRBV29-1 and TRBJ2-7, with TRBD2 matching over 14 bases. Germline CDR1 is SQVTM and CDR2 is ANQGSEA. This CDR3 spans 16 amino acids. V shed 5 bases, J shed 2 bases, and the junction held 8 bases outside the gene matches. The CDR3 DNA sequence: TGCAGCGTTCGGGGACTAGCGGGAGAAAACCCCTACGAGCAGTACTTC. This sequence encodes CSVRGLAGENPYEQYF.